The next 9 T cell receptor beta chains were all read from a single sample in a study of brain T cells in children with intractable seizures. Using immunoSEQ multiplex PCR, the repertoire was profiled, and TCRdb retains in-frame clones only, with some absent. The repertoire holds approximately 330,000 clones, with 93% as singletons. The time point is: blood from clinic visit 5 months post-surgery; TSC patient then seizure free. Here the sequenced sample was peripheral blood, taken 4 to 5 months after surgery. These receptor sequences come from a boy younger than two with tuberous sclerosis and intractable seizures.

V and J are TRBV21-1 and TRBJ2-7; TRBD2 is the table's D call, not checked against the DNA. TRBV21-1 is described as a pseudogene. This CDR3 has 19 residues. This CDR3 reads CASSNCTMVGLARGYEQYF. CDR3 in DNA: TGTGCCAGCAGCAATTGTACCATGGTCGGACTAGCAAGAGGCTACGAGCAGTACTTC.

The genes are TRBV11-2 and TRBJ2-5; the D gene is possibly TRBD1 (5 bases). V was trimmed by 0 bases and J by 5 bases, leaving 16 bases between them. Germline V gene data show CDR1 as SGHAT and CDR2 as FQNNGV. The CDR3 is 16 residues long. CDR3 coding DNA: TGTGCCAGCAGCTTAGATAACAGATGGGGCCGGGAGACCCAGTACTTC. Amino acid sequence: CASSLDNRWGRETQYF.

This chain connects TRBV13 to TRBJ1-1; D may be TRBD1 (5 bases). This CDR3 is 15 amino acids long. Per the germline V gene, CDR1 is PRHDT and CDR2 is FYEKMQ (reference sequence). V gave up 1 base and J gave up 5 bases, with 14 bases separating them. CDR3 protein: CASSLAGGGITEAFF. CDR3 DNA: TGTGCCAGCAGCTTAGCTGGTGGGGGGATTACTGAAGCTTTCTTT.

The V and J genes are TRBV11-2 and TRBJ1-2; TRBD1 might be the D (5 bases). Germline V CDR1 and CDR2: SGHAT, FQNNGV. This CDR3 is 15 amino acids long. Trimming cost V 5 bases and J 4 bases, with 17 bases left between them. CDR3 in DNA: TGTGCCAGCAGCCCGAGTCGGGGGGTCGGCTATGGCTACACCTTC. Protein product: CASSPSRGVGYGYTF.

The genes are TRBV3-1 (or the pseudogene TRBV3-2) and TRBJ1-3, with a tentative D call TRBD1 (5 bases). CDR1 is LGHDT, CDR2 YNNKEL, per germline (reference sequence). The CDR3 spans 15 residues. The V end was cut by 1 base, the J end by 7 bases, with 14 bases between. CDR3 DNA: TGTGCCAGCAGCCAAGGGAGGGGTAGGGGCAACACCATATATTTT. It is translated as CASSQGRGRGNTIYF.

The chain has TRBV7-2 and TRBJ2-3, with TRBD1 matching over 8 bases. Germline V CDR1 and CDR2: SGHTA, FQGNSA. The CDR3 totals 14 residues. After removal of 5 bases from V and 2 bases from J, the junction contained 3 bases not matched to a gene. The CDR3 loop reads CASSKGQDTDTQYF. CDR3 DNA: TGTGCCAGCAGCAAGGGACAGGACACAGATACGCAGTATTTT.

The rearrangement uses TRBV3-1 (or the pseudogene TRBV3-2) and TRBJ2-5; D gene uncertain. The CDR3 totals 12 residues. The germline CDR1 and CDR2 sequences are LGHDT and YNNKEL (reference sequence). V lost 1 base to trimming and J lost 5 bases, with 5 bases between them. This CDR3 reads CASSQVRETQYF. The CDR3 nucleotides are TGTGCCAGCAGCCAAGTCCGGGAGACCCAGTACTTC.

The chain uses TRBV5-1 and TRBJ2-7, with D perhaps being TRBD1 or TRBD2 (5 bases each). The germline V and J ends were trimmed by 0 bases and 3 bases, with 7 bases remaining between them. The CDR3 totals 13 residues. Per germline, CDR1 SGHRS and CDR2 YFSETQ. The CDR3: CASSLGDGYEQYF. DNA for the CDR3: TGCGCCAGCAGCTTGGGGGACGGCTACGAGCAGTACTTC.

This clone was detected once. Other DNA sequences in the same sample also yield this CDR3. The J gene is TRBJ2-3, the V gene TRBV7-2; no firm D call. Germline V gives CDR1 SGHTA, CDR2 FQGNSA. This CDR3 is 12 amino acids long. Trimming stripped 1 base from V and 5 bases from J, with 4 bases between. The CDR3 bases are TGTGCCAGCAGCTTAGACCTAGATACGCAGTATTTT. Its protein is CASSLDLDTQYF. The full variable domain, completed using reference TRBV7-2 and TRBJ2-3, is GAGVSQSPSNKVTEKGKDVELRCDPISGHTALYWYRQSLGQGLEFLIYFQGNSAPDKSGLPSDRFSAERTGGSVSTLTIQRTQQEDSAVYLCASSLDLDTQYFGPGTRLTVL.